This TCR beta chain was obtained from a study of chemoradiotherapy in HPV16-positive cancers. Overall study findings and caveats: HPV-specific T cells were functionally defined from only a couple of HPV16-positive patients. HPV-responsive T-cell expansion during chemoradiotherapy was linked to improved recurrence-free survival in HPV16-positive patients.

Repeated repertoire sampling spanned the course of chemoradiotherapy. The repertoire was sequenced with immunoSEQ multiplex PCR; TCRdb's copy has only in-frame clones and lacks some. The sample lists about 3,100 clones, approximately 88% occurring once. Worth noting for this clone: The antigen is not known.

V was clipped by 3 bases and J by 2 bases, with 10 bases between them. CDR3 length: 14 amino acids. Germline loops: CDR1 MDHEN, CDR2 SYDVKM. This sequence joins TRBV28 and TRBJ1-2; D unclear. Specimen: tumor tissue, collected from a patient who underwent chemoradiotherapy. The clonotype was recovered from a human donor with HPV-associated anogenital cancer. The CDR3 region has the DNA TGTGCCAGCAGTTTTGGCGTCACCAACTATGGCTACACCTTC. Encoded protein: CASSFGVTNYGYTF.